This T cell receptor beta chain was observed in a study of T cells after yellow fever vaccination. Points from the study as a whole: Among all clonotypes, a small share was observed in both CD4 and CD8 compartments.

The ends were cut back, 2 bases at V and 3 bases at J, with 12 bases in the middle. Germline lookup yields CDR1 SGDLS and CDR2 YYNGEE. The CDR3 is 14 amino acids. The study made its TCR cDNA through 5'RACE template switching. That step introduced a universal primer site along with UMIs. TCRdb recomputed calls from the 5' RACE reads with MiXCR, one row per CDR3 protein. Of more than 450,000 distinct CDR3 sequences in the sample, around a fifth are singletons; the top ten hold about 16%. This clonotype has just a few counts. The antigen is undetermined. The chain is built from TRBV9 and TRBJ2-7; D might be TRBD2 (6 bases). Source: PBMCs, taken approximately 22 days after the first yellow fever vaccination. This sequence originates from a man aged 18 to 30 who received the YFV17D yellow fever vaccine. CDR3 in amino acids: CASSVGGTYYEQYF. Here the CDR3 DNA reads TGTGCCAGCAGCGTCGGGGGAACCTACTACGAGCAGTACTTC.